This TCR beta chain was identified during a study of identifying expanded T cells in peripheral blood. The V and J ends lost 0 bases and 1 base respectively, with 10 bases between them. From germline, CDR1 is SEHNR and CDR2 FQNEAQ (reference sequence). The CDR3 contains 15 residues. This clone has a single count. Its antigen is not identified. Clones were read by immunoSEQ multiplex PCR, and TCRdb kept only the in-frame ones, dropping some. This sample has tens of thousands of clones; approximately 89% occur once, and the top ten carry roughly 4.5%. Healthy donors had no documented immune events, such as infections, while sampled. Overall study findings and caveats: Across healthy donors, higher total template counts meant significantly greater roughly two-week count variance.

Sequencing was done on a sample of blood. The chain is built from TRBV7-9 and TRBJ2-7; D gene unclear. The source of this sequence is a person aged 18 to 70 in good health. The CDR3 region has the DNA TGTGCCAGCAGCTTAGCCGTCGGCAGATCCTACGAGCAGTACTTC. Protein sequence: CASSLAVGRSYEQYF.